The rows below give T cell receptor beta chains drawn from one sample of a study of blood T cell repertoires in COVID-19. Profiled with immunoSEQ multiplex PCR; TCRdb holds only in-frame clones, not every one. The sample includes about 220,000 clones, 88% of them seen just once. Sequenced sample: PBMCs or T cells enriched from blood (not recorded which). The receptors shown here come from a woman aged 25 to 45 who had recovered from COVID-19. The CDR3 runs from the conserved cysteine through the conserved F or W. Fields, in order: clone size, J gene, V gene, D gene, CDR3 DNA, CDR3 protein. A D gene is named only where the DNA matches it firmly. A clone size is listed for some rows: how often the clone was seen (once, few, many), or a class if it is expanded.

>.|TRBJ2-1|TRBV7-3|TRBD1
TGTGCCAGCAGCTTGGGGACAGCCTACAATGAGCAGTTCTTC
CASSLGTAYNEQFF
>.|TRBJ2-1|TRBV11-3|TRBD2
TGTGCCAGCAGCTTGCTAGCGGGGAGCAATGAGCAGTTCTTC
CASSLLAGSNEQFF
>.|TRBJ1-2|TRBV9|.
TGTGCCAGCAGCGTACGGGGGGAGAACTATGGCTACACCTTC
CASSVRGENYGYTF
>.|TRBJ1-6|TRBV2|TRBD1
TGTGCCAGCAGTGAGTCCGGGACAGGGAGGGGCTCCTATAATTCACCCCTCCACTTT
CASSESGTGRGSYNSPLHF
>.|TRBJ1-2|TRBV6-6|.
TGTGCCAGCACCCAGGGACTACCCGCTTCTCCCTACGGCTACACCTTC
CASTQGLPASPYGYTF
>.|TRBJ2-7|TRBV15|.
TGTGCCACCAGCAGAGATCCACAGGCGACCTACGAGCAGTACTTC
CATSRDPQATYEQYF
>.|TRBJ2-1|TRBV25-1|TRBD2
TGTGCCAGCAGTCAGCCGGGACTAGCGGGTCCTTACAATGAGCAGTTCTTC
CASSQPGLAGPYNEQFF
>many|TRBJ1-1|TRBV5-1|.
TGCGCCAGCAGCGGTGGGGGGTTTGGAAAAGCTTTCTTT
CASSGGGFGKAFF
>.|TRBJ2-3|TRBV7-2|.
TGTGCCAGCAGCTCACCAACCGGGACAGATACGCAGTATTTT
CASSSPTGTDTQYF
>.|TRBJ2-1|TRBV18|TRBD1
TGTGCCAGCTCACCACGAGACAGGGACGATGAGCAGTTCTTC
CASSPRDRDDEQFF
>.|TRBJ1-2|TRBV12-3/TRBV12-4|.
TGTGCCAGCAGGGCACGACAGCTCACCTTC
CASRARQLTF
>few|TRBJ2-7|TRBV6-1|TRBD1
TGTGCCAGCAGTGAAACGGACAGGGGAGGCTACGAGCAGTACTTC
CASSETDRGGYEQYF
>few|TRBJ1-1|TRBV25-1|TRBD1
TGTGCCAGCAGTGAATTAGGGGGCTTGAACACTGAAGCTTTCTTT
CASSELGGLNTEAFF
>.|TRBJ2-7|TRBV7-2|TRBD2
TGTGCCAGCAGCTTAGAAGCGGGACTCATCTACGAGCAGTACTTC
CASSLEAGLIYEQYF
>.|TRBJ2-7|TRBV5-6|.
TGTGCCAGCAGCCTCCAAGACTGGGTCTCCTACGAGCGGTACTTC
CASSLQDWVSYERYF
>.|TRBJ1-2|TRBV6-1|.
TGTGCCAGCAGTGACTTTGGGGGCAGACCAAACTATGGCTACACCTTC
CASSDFGGRPNYGYTF
>.|TRBJ1-1|TRBV19|.
TGTGCCAGTACCTTGGGGGCCACTGAAGCTTTCTTT
CASTLGATEAFF
>.|TRBJ2-5|TRBV3-1/TRBV3-2|.
TGTGCCAGCAGCCAATCTAGGGGGAGAGGAGAGACCCAGTACTTC
CASSQSRGRGETQYF
>.|TRBJ1-6|TRBV5-1|.
TGCGCCAGCAGCCTTCTTGGACAGCTATACAATTCACCCCTCCACTTT
CASSLLGQLYNSPLHF
>.|TRBJ1-3|TRBV15|.
TGTGCCACCAGCATCGGCCCTCCGGGCACCATATATTTT
CATSIGPPGTIYF
>.|TRBJ1-1|TRBV7-6|.
TGTGCCAGCAGCTCGGACACTGGGACTGAAGCTTTCTTT
CASSSDTGTEAFF
>.|TRBJ2-7|TRBV5-1|.
TGCGCCAGCAGCTTCGGTGGCGGGACGACTTACGAGCAGTACTTC
CASSFGGGTTYEQYF
>.|TRBJ1-5|TRBV19|TRBD1
TGTGCCAGTAGCCGAGGGGGCGGGAATCAGCCCCAGCATTTT
CASSRGGGNQPQHF
>.|TRBJ1-1|TRBV4-1|.
TGCGCCAGCAGCGGTCGGACAGTGAACACTGAAGCTTTCTTT
CASSGRTVNTEAFF
>.|TRBJ2-2|TRBV21-1|.
TGTGCCAGCAGCAAAGGACTAGCGGGGGCCCGCGTTGGGGCCGGGGAGCTGTTTTTT
CASSKGLAGARVGAGELFF
>once|TRBJ2-3|TRBV5-1|TRBD2
TGCGCCAGCAGCTTGAGGGGACTAGCGTCGACCCGCACAGATACGCAGTATTTT
CASSLRGLASTRTDTQYF
>once|TRBJ1-1|TRBV29-1|TRBD1
TGCAGCGTCGAACGACAGGGGGGCATGAACACTGAAGCTTTCTTT
CSVERQGGMNTEAFF
>.|TRBJ1-1|TRBV6-5|.
TGTGCCAGCAGTTACTCAGAGGGTGAAGCTTTCTTT
CASSYSEGEAFF
>many|TRBJ1-2|TRBV7-3|.
TGTGCCAGCAGCCCCAGGGGTGAGGGGTTTGGATATGGCTACACCTTC
CASSPRGEGFGYGYTF
>.|TRBJ2-2|TRBV7-6|TRBD2
TGTGCCAGCAGCTACGGACTAGAGGGGACCGGGGAGCTGTTTTTT
CASSYGLEGTGELFF
>.|TRBJ2-2|TRBV7-6|TRBD1
TGTGCCAGCAGCCTCCTCCTCGGGACAGTGACCGGGGAGCTGTTTTTT
CASSLLLGTVTGELFF
>.|TRBJ1-5|TRBV28|TRBD1
TGTGCCACCGGGGGAACTTCCGGGACAGGGCATCAGCCCCAGCATTTT
CATGGTSGTGHQPQHF
>.|TRBJ1-2|TRBV3-1/TRBV3-2|.
TGTGCCAGCAGCCAAGTATCAGGGATAGTTAACTATGGCTACACCTTC
CASSQVSGIVNYGYTF
>.|TRBJ1-6|TRBV5-1|TRBD1
TGCGCCAGCAGCTTGGCGGCAGGGGGAAATTCACCCCTCCACTTT
CASSLAAGGNSPLHF
>once|TRBJ1-4|TRBV7-6|.
TGTGCCAGCAGCTTACAGGTGATTCGCGAAAAACTGTTTTTT
CASSLQVIREKLFF
>.|TRBJ1-2|TRBV6-5|TRBD1
TGTGCCAGCAGAAGAATGACAGGGCTGGACTATGGCTACACCTTC
CASRRMTGLDYGYTF
>.|TRBJ2-2|TRBV29-1|.
TGCAGCGTTGAGCGAACCACCGGGGAGCTGTTTTTT
CSVERTTGELFF
>.|TRBJ1-2|TRBV11-2|.
TGTGCCAGCAGCCCCGGGTCCCACTATGGCTACACCTTC
CASSPGSHYGYTF
>.|TRBJ1-5|TRBV19|.
TGTGCCAGTAGTATCCTACAGGGATATCAGCCCCAGCATTTT
CASSILQGYQPQHF
>.|TRBJ2-3|TRBV6-2/TRBV6-3|TRBD2
TGTGCCAGCAGTTACCCCAGCGGGGCAGGATTTGGGACAGATACGCAGTATTTT
CASSYPSGAGFGTDTQYF
>.|TRBJ2-3|TRBV24-1|.
TGTGCCACCAGCCCGACTGGCACAGATACGCAGTATTTT
CATSPTGTDTQYF
>.|TRBJ1-6|TRBV6-2/TRBV6-3|.
TGTGCCAGCAGTTTAACATTTCAGTCACCCCTCCACTTT
CASSLTFQSPLHF
>.|TRBJ1-5|TRBV7-8|.
TGTGCCAGCAGCTTAGCGGACAGACGGGAGCCCCAGCATTTT
CASSLADRREPQHF
>.|TRBJ2-3|TRBV3-1/TRBV3-2|TRBD2
TGTGCCAGCAGCCAAGATAGCGGGGGTAGCACAGATACGCAGTATTTT
CASSQDSGGSTDTQYF
>.|TRBJ1-3|TRBV9|TRBD1
TGTGCCAGCAGCGTAGGGGGACAGGTTCCTGGAAACACCATATATTTT
CASSVGGQVPGNTIYF
>.|TRBJ1-2|TRBV6-5|TRBD1
TGTGCCAGCAGTTGGGGACAGCTCTATGGCTACACCTTC
CASSWGQLYGYTF
>.|TRBJ1-4|TRBV5-1|TRBD1
TGCGCCAGCAGCTGGACAGGGGGTAATGAAAAACTGTTTTTT
CASSWTGGNEKLFF
>few|TRBJ2-7|TRBV19|TRBD1
TGTGCCAGTAGTAGTCGACCGGGACAGTCCGAGCAGTACTTC
CASSSRPGQSEQYF
>once|TRBJ2-3|TRBV7-9|TRBD2
TGTGCCAGCAGCGCCCGGCGACTAGCTGCAGATACGCAGTATTTT
CASSARRLAADTQYF
>once|TRBJ1-1|TRBV19|.
TGTGCCAGTAGTATTGAGAACTTGAACACTGAAGCTTTCTTT
CASSIENLNTEAFF
>.|TRBJ2-2|TRBV2|.
TGTGCCAGCAGTCCGACAGTACTGAACACCGGGGAGCTGTTTTTT
CASSPTVLNTGELFF
>.|TRBJ1-1|TRBV7-2|TRBD1
TGTGCCAGCAGCTGGACCGGGACAGGGGGCACTGAAGCTTTCTTT
CASSWTGTGGTEAFF
>few|TRBJ2-7|TRBV5-6|.
TGTGCCAGCAGCTTAACAGGGTTTAACCTCTACGAGCAGTACTTC
CASSLTGFNLYEQYF
>.|TRBJ1-2|TRBV19|.
TGTGCCAGTAGTAGACCGAGGACCCTCCAGGGGGGCTACACCTTC
CASSRPRTLQGGYTF
>.|TRBJ2-5|TRBV9|TRBD2
TGTGCCAGCAGCTTTAGCGGGGGGGAAGAGACCCAGTACTTC
CASSFSGGEETQYF